The clone carrying this T cell receptor (beta chain) has a single count. This CDR3 is 15 amino acids long. V was clipped by 4 bases and J by 4 bases; unmatched bases: 8. Germline lookup yields CDR1 SGHDN and CDR2 FVKESK. Enrollees, about 18 to 90 years old, lived in fewer than 25 US areas. This specimen belongs to a study of blood T cell repertoires in COVID-19. Study as a whole: Some COVID-19 samples were acute and others convalescent; all came from the United States, Italy and Spain. The analysed material was cDNA or gDNA that came from T cells, B-cell-depleted T cells, or PBMCs.

Per the authors' pipeline: Reference gene primers were amplified, and this amplification served to estimate nucleated cell counts. Libraries were prepared by immunoSEQ multiplex PCR; TCRdb keeps only in-frame clonotypes and omits some of them. The V and J calls and clone size are taken from that table; D and trimming were inferred from the DNA. The sample has 200,000 to 250,000 clones, roughly 90% seen once. This TCR was sampled from a woman aged 30 to 39 who had recovered from COVID-19. The V and J genes are TRBV14 and TRBJ1-2, with 8 bases matching TRBD1. The sample was PBMCs or T cells enriched from blood (not recorded which). The CDR3 reads CASSRGQGSVYGYTF. The DNA of the CDR3 is TGTGCCAGCAGCCGCGGACAGGGCAGTGTCTATGGCTACACCTTC. Based on the CDR3 plus reference TRBV14 and TRBJ1-2, the full variable domain is EAGVTQFPSHSVIEKGQTVTLRCDPISGHDNLYWYRRVMGKEIKFLLHFVKESKQDESGMPNNRFLAERTGGTYSTLKVQPAELEDSGVYFCASSRGQGSVYGYTFGSGTRLTVV.